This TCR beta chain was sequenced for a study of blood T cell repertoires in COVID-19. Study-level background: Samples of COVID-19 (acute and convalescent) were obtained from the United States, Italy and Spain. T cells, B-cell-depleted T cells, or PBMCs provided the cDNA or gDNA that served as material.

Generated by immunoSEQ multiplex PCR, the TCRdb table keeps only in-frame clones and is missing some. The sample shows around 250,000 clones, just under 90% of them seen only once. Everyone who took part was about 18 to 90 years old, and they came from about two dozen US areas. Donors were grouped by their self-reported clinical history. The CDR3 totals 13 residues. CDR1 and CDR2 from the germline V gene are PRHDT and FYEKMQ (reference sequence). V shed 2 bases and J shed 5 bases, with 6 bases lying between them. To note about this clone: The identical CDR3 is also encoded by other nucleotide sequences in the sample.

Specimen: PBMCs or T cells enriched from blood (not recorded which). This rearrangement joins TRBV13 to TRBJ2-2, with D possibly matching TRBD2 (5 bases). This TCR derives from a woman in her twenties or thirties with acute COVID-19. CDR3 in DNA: TGTGCCAGCAGCTTAAGAGGGACCGGGGAGCTGTTTTTT. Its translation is CASSLRGTGELFF.